This T cell receptor beta chain stems from a study of blood T cell repertoires in COVID-19. Study in general: Collection of acute and convalescent COVID-19 samples took place in the United States, Italy and Spain.

All enrollees were about 18 to 100 years old and from 20 to 30 US areas. Clinical history as reported by participants underpinned cohort assignment. Assay used: immunoSEQ multiplex PCR; TCRdb lists only in-frame clones, some missing. The sample records about 280,000 clones, about 90% being singletons. Trimming pared 3 bases from V and 3 bases from J, leaving 11 bases between. The germline V gene has CDR1 LNHDA and CDR2 SQIVND (reference sequence). The CDR3 consists of 15 residues. The chain recombines TRBV19 with TRBJ2-2; D is possibly TRBD2 (6 bases). The source material was PBMCs or T cells enriched from blood (not recorded which). The sequence came from a young woman with acute COVID-19. The DNA for the CDR3 is TGTGCCAGTAGTATTCCGGGACTCCACACCGGGGAGCTGTTTTTT. This translates into CASSIPGLHTGELFF.